These 7 T cell receptor beta chains share one sample of origin, sequenced in a study of Tregs in tolerant kidney transplant recipients. Only in-frame clones appear in the TCRdb table, and some are missing; sequencing was by immunoSEQ multiplex PCR. The sample includes about 73,000 clones, roughly 98% of them seen just once. The specimen was CD4+ T cells from blood, collected before the transplant. Source of these receptors: a human donor who received a combined kidney and bone marrow transplant.

The chain employs TRBV2 and TRBJ1-2, with D perhaps matching TRBD1 (6 bases). V shed 8 bases and J shed 4 bases, with 11 bases lying between them. This CDR3 region has 12 residues. Germline V CDR1 and CDR2: SNHLY, FYNNEI. This chain's CDR3 is CASGGQRYGYTF. CDR3 sequence (DNA): TGTGCCAGCGGGGGACAACGCTATGGCTACACCTTC.

V gene TRBV5-1 combines with J gene TRBJ2-7, with 9 bases matching TRBD2. This CDR3 contains 16 residues. Germline V gives CDR1 SGHRS, CDR2 YFSETQ. V lost 4 bases to trimming and J lost 2 bases; unmatched junction nucleotides: 10. CDR3 sequence (DNA): TGCGCCAGCAGCCCAATAGGACTAGCGTCAACCTACGAGCAGTACTTC. Translated, it gives CASSPIGLASTYEQYF.

This chain uses TRBV7-2 with TRBJ1-4; D is perhaps TRBD1 (6 bases). V lost 6 bases to trimming and J lost 8 bases, with 13 bases between them. Germline assignment: CDR1 SGHTA and CDR2 FQGNSA. The CDR3 length is 13 residues. The CDR3 sequence: CASRPSDREKLFF. The CDR3 DNA reads TGTGCCAGCAGACCCTCCGACAGGGAAAAACTGTTTTTT.

The CDR3 reads CASSDRNYGYTF. In DNA form, the CDR3 reads TGTGCCAGCAGTGACAGGAACTATGGCTACACCTTC. The gene calls are TRBV6-6 and TRBJ1-2, with D possibly matching TRBD1 (6 bases). Germline V lookup: CDR1 MNHNY, CDR2 SVGAGI (reference sequence). The CDR3 runs 12 residues. The V end was cut by 5 bases, the J end by 2 bases, with 6 bases between.

The rearrangement links TRBV2 to TRBJ2-5; tentatively, D is TRBD2 (5 bases). Germline V gene sequence: CDR1 SNHLY, CDR2 FYNNEI. V was shortened by 6 bases and J by 4 bases, with 9 bases between the two germline ends. The CDR3 consists of 12 residues. This chain's CDR3 is CASSAAGETQYF. CDR3 in DNA: TGTGCCAGCAGCGCCGCGGGAGAGACCCAGTACTTC.

V is TRBV28 and J is TRBJ2-5, with D possibly being TRBD2 (6 bases). This CDR3 comprises 15 residues. Germline CDR1 reads MDHEN; CDR2 reads SYDVKM. The V and J ends lost 8 bases and 0 bases respectively, with 16 bases between them. The CDR3 loop is CASAPFRGYQETQYF. The CDR3 DNA reads as TGTGCCAGCGCCCCCTTCCGGGGGTACCAAGAGACCCAGTACTTC.

In this sample, this clone turned up once. CDR3 in DNA: TGCGCCAGCAACGAGTGGTTTAGGGGACAGGGGGCAGGTGGCTACACCTTC. It is translated as CASNEWFRGQGAGGYTF. This chain joins TRBV5-1 and TRBJ1-2, with 12 bases aligning to TRBD1. The germline V gene encodes CDR1 SGHRS and CDR2 YFSETQ. This CDR3 contains 17 residues. J was trimmed by 7 bases and V by 6 bases; bases with no gene match: 16.